The 30 T cell receptor beta chains in this list originate from one sample, sequenced in a study of blood T cells in healthy people across ages. The use of a sample-barcoded 5' primer and a J-beta primer mix characterized a second PCR of roughly 6 to 11 cycles. Via MiXCR, TCRdb re-called the 5' RACE reads, giving one row per CDR3 protein. Here the sample spans over 1,500,000 distinct CDR3 sequences, 40% to 55% being singletons. Sequencing was carried out using blood. The receptors originated from a middle-aged woman in good health.

This chain uses TRBV21-1 with TRBJ1-2; TRBD1, the table's D call, lacks a check against the DNA. TRBV21-1 is a documented pseudogene. The CDR3 is made up of 14 amino acids. The CDR3 DNA is TGTGCCAGCAGCAAATACCATCAGGGTAGTGGCTACACCTTC. Its protein is CASSKYHQGSGYTF.

The chain recombines TRBV6-1 with TRBJ2-1, with 9 nucleotides matching TRBD2. The germline gives CDR1 MNHNS, CDR2 SASEGT. Trimming cost V 6 bases and J 3 bases; bases outside gene matches: 15. The CDR3 has 18 residues. The CDR3 is CASSFTGLAGKNYNEQFF. The CDR3 nucleotides are TGTGCCAGCAGCTTCACGGGGCTAGCGGGGAAAAACTACAATGAGCAGTTCTTC.

The rearrangement joins TRBV6-2 or TRBV6-3 to TRBJ2-5, with D possibly being TRBD1 or TRBD2 (5 bases each). Trimming shortened V by 2 bases and J by 5 bases, and 12 bases separated the two germline ends. Germline CDR1 is MNHEY and CDR2 is SVGEGT. There are 14 residues in the CDR3. CDR3 residues: CASSYGGFEETQYF. The DNA of the CDR3 is TGTGCCAGCAGTTACGGGGGATTTGAGGAGACCCAGTACTTC.

This clonotype was seen a handful of times. The chain couples TRBV2 to TRBJ2-1; D remains ambiguous. The V gene lost 6 bases and the J gene lost 3 bases, with 12 bases spanning the gap. Looked up from germline, CDR1 is SNHLY and CDR2 is FYNNEI. CDR3 length: 14 residues. The CDR3 coding sequence is TGTGCCAGCAGAATGATCGGCGGCTACAATGAGCAGTTCTTC. It specifies CASRMIGGYNEQFF. Looking up the rest from reference TRBV2 and TRBJ2-1 gives the full variable domain: EPEVTQTPSHQVTQMGQEVILRCVPISNHLYFYWYRQILGQKVEFLVSFYNNEISEKSEIFDDQFSVERPDGSNFTLKIRSTKLEDSAMYFCASRMIGGYNEQFFGPGTRLTVL.

V and J are TRBV11-2 and TRBJ1-2, with D possibly matching TRBD1 (6 bases). Trimming cost V 0 bases and J 4 bases, with 9 bases left between them. CDR1 is SGHAT, CDR2 FQNNGV, per germline. CDR3 length equals 14 residues. CDR3 nucleotides: TGTGCCAGCAGCTTAGATCAGGGGACCTATGGCTACACCTTC. Translation gives CASSLDQGTYGYTF.

The chain recombines TRBV12-3 or TRBV12-4 with TRBJ2-4; D may be TRBD1 or TRBD2 (6 bases each). Trimming removed 7 bases at V and 7 bases at J, with 17 bases between. CDR3 length: 14 residues. This chain's CDR3 is CASTVQGGMNIQYF. CDR3 DNA: TGTGCCAGCACCGTACAGGGAGGTATGAACATTCAGTACTTC.

As to this clonotype: The junction does not match germline at one end; this may be a read error. The rearrangement uses TRBV7-2 and TRBJ2-3; tentatively, D is TRBD1 (6 bases). The CDR3 has 14 amino acids. Germline lookup yields CDR1 SGHTA and CDR2 FQGNSA. CDR3 residues: CAGSLPRGGDTQYF. CDR3 DNA sequence: TGTGCCGGCAGCTTACCGCGTGGGGGCGATACGCAGTATTTT.

V and J are TRBV5-5 and TRBJ2-5; 11 positions agree with TRBD2. V shed 4 bases and J 5 bases; nucleotides not matched to a gene: 7. There are 15 residues in the CDR3. Germline CDR1 is SGHKS and CDR2 is YYEKEE (reference sequence). CDR3 in amino acids: CASSIRLAGSETQYF. CDR3 bases: TGTGCCAGCAGCATCAGACTAGCGGGGAGCGAGACCCAGTACTTC.

V is TRBV20-1 and J is TRBJ2-5, with D possibly being TRBD2 (6 bases). Germline V gives CDR1 DFQATT, CDR2 SNEGSKA (reference sequence). This CDR3 has 15 amino acids. With 0 bases removed from V and 5 bases from J, the gap between germline ends came to 16 bases. As DNA, the CDR3 is TGCAGTGCTAGAGAAGAGCGAGGGAGGTGGGAGACCCAGTACTTC. Translating it yields CSAREERGRWETQYF.

In its sample, this clonotype was seen a few times. The genes are TRBV12-3 or TRBV12-4 and TRBJ2-7, with 9 bases fitting TRBD2. The trim removed 2 bases at V and 2 bases at J, leaving 13 bases unmatched. This CDR3 has 18 amino acids. The CDR3 loop is CASSLYGMASGDPYEQYF. In DNA, the CDR3 is TGTGCCAGCAGTTTATACGGGATGGCTAGCGGGGACCCCTACGAGCAGTACTTC.

Only a few counts were recorded for this clonotype. V is TRBV7-2 and J is TRBJ2-1; TRBD1 or TRBD2 may be the D gene (6 bases each). The CDR3 has 16 residues. V lost 5 bases and J 1 base, leaving 15 bases between the germline ends. Germline V gene data show CDR1 as SGHTA and CDR2 as FQGNSA. CDR3 sequence: CASSRGGTASYNEQFF. CDR3 coding DNA: TGTGCCAGCAGCCGAGGGGGGACCGCTTCCTACAATGAGCAGTTCTTC.

Only a few counts were recorded for this clonotype. The chain carries TRBV6-1 and TRBJ1-2, with 9 bases fitting TRBD1. Losses at the gene ends were 3 bases for V and 4 bases for J; bases not matched to a gene: 9. The V gene's germline CDR1 is MNHNS and CDR2 SASEGT. The CDR3 is 16 residues long. In nucleotides, the CDR3 is TGTGCCAGCAGTGAGCTCCGGGACAGGGACTTCTATGGCTACACCTTC. Its translation is CASSELRDRDFYGYTF.

The chain employs TRBV7-6 and TRBJ2-4; TRBD1 aligns across 8 bases. The DNA end favors TRBJ2-7, so the J call may be wrong. CDR1 is SGHVS and CDR2 is FNYEAQ in the germline V gene. This CDR3 comprises 15 residues. This CDR3 reads CASSQDRDATYEQYF. The CDR3 region has the DNA TGTGCCAGCAGCCAGGACAGGGACGCTACCTACGAGCAGTACTTC.

Here the CDR3 DNA reads TGTGCCAGCAGCCCGATGGGGACAGGGGGCGTCCACGAGCAGTACTTC. Its translation: CASSPMGTGGVHEQYF. This rearrangement joins TRBV14 to TRBJ2-7; 12 bases are a match to TRBD1. CDR1 and CDR2 from the germline V gene are SGHDN and FVKESK. This CDR3 contains 16 residues. After removal of 4 bases from V and 5 bases from J, the junction contained 9 bases not matched to a gene.

The CDR3 bases are TGTGCCAGCAGCCTTACGGGCTGGGGCCCGCTAGAGACCCAGTACTTC. Amino acids: CASSLTGWGPLETQYF. J is TRBJ2-5 and V is TRBV3-1; perhaps TRBD1 as D (5 bases). V lost 4 bases and J lost 4, with 19 bases in between. Germline CDR1 and CDR2: LGHDT and YNNKEL (reference sequence). CDR3 length equals 16 residues.

The chain carries TRBV7-2 and TRBJ2-5; D unclear. Germline V gives CDR1 SGHTA, CDR2 FQGNSA. V lost 0 bases to trimming and J lost 0 bases, with 11 bases between them. The CDR3 has 16 residues. This chain's CDR3 is CASSLAQGRNQETQYF. Here the CDR3 DNA reads TGTGCCAGCAGCTTAGCGCAAGGGCGGAACCAAGAGACCCAGTACTTC.

The chain combines TRBV5-1 with TRBJ2-7, with D tentatively TRBD2 (6 bases). The DNA matches TRBJ2-4 better at its end, which makes the J call doubtful. The CDR3 contains 15 residues. In germline, CDR1 is SGHRS, CDR2 YFSETQ. The CDR3 nucleotides read TGCGCCAGCAGCTTGGAAACCAGGGCGGGGAACATTCAGTACTTC. It translates to CASSLETRAGNIQYF.

The rearrangement links TRBV6-5 to TRBJ1-4; maybe TRBD1 (6 bases). Germline assignment: CDR1 MNHEY and CDR2 SVGAGI. This CDR3 spans 15 amino acids. Trimming took 5 bases from V and 8 from J, leaving 18 bases between them. The CDR3 coding sequence is TGTGCCAGCAGTACACGAGGGGGGGCGCGCGAAAAACTGTTTTTT. It codes for CASSTRGGAREKLFF.

This clonotype has just a few counts. The genes are TRBV13 and TRBJ2-5; 7 bases map to TRBD1. Trimming cost V 5 bases and J 6 bases; bases outside gene matches: 18. The CDR3 contains 17 residues. CDR1 and CDR2 (germline): PRHDT, FYEKMQ (reference sequence). CDR3 in DNA: TGTGCCAGCAGCCTAAGGGGGCACTTGGACTTAAAAAAGACCCAGTACTTC. Translation: CASSLRGHLDLKKTQYF.

The V gene is TRBV6-5, the J gene TRBJ1-2, with a weak D call TRBD1 (6 bases). CDR3 length: 14 amino acids. V was pared by 5 bases and J by 4 bases, with 14 bases between. CDR1 and CDR2 from the germline V gene are MNHEY and SVGAGI. In DNA form, the CDR3 reads TGTGCCAGCAGTCCCCTATGGGGGGCCTATGGCTACACCTTC. Protein sequence: CASSPLWGAYGYTF.

The V and J genes are TRBV9 and TRBJ2-1; no definite D call. V lost 0 bases and J 6 bases, leaving 10 bases between the germline ends. The CDR3 is made up of 14 amino acids. The germline CDR1 and CDR2 sequences are SGDLS and YYNGEE. The CDR3 region is CASSVGDQPNEQFF. The CDR3 coding sequence is TGTGCCAGCAGCGTAGGAGATCAGCCCAATGAGCAGTTCTTC.

The genes are TRBV6-2 or TRBV6-3 and TRBJ2-4; 7 bases map to TRBD1. The assigned J gene may be wrong: the sequence end matches TRBJ2-7 better. The germline CDR1 and CDR2 sequences are MNHEY and SVGEGT. The CDR3 loop spans 13 amino acids. The DNA of the CDR3 is TGTGCCAGCAAAGCAGGGGGTTTCCACGAGCAGTACTTC. It specifies CASKAGGFHEQYF.

This chain links TRBV20-1 with TRBJ2-7; the D gene is possibly TRBD1 (6 bases). The CDR3 has 13 residues. The V gene's germline CDR1 is DFQATT and CDR2 SNEGSKA (reference sequence). V was shortened by 2 bases and J by 3 bases, with 11 bases between the two germline ends. For the CDR3, the DNA is TGCAGTGCTAGAAGACAGGAGTACTACGAGCAGTACTTC. It codes for CSARRQEYYEQYF.

This clonotype has only a few counts. The CDR3: CASRRGQGNSPLHF. The CDR3 DNA reads TGTGCCAGCAGACGGGGACAGGGGAATTCACCCCTCCACTTT. The V call is TRBV12-3 or TRBV12-4, the J call TRBJ1-6; 10 nucleotides match TRBD1. V shed 6 bases, J shed 7 bases, and the junction held 3 bases outside the gene matches. CDR3 length equals 14 residues.

The chain combines TRBV4-3 with TRBJ2-1, with 7 bases lining up with TRBD1. The CDR3 spans 18 residues. CDR1 is LGHNA and CDR2 is YSLEER in the germline V gene. V was clipped by 3 bases and J by 4 bases; unmatched bases: 15. CDR3 nucleotide sequence: TGCGCCAGCAGCCAGGACGGGACAGCTAGTCTTCTATACAATGAGCAGTTCTTC. This codes for CASSQDGTASLLYNEQFF.

The chain carries TRBV28 and TRBJ1-4; a possible D gene is TRBD1 (6 bases). Germline CDR1 is MDHEN and CDR2 is SYDVKM. This CDR3 is 14 amino acids long. V was clipped by 8 bases and J by 8 bases, with 18 bases between them. CDR3 region: CASELGGPKEKLFF. In nucleotides, the CDR3 is TGTGCCAGCGAGTTAGGGGGGCCCAAAGAAAAACTGTTTTTT.

V usage is TRBV20-1 and J usage is TRBJ2-3; TRBD1 matches 11 bases. With 4 bases clipped from V and 0 bases from J, the junction kept 15 bases outside the gene matches. The CDR3 contains 19 residues. Germline values: CDR1 DFQATT, CDR2 SNEGSKA (reference sequence). CDR3 nucleotide sequence: TGCAGTGCTAAAAGGACAGGGGGCCTCCTTTCACCTAGCACAGATACGCAGTATTTT. Protein: CSAKRTGGLLSPSTDTQYF.

This clonotype was detected only a few times. V and J are TRBV4-3 and TRBJ2-3; 8 positions agree with TRBD2. V was pared by 0 bases and J by 3 bases, with 8 bases of the junction left unmatched. The CDR3 consists of 17 residues. Germline CDR1 and CDR2: LGHNA and YSLEER. In DNA form, the CDR3 reads TGCGCCAGCAGCCAAGATTACATGCTAGCGGGTACAGATACGCAGTATTTT. Translation gives CASSQDYMLAGTDTQYF.

The chain carries TRBV28 and TRBJ1-2; D unclear. Germline assignment: CDR1 MDHEN and CDR2 SYDVKM. The CDR3 is made up of 13 amino acids. Trimming removed 3 bases from V and 6 bases from J, with 11 bases in between. CDR3 in amino acids: CASSLEYWNGYTF. The CDR3 DNA sequence: TGTGCCAGCAGTTTGGAGTACTGGAATGGCTACACCTTC.

The DNA for the CDR3 is TGTGCCATAACACAAAGGGGCTTCTCGAATACGCAGTATTTT. Translated, it gives CAITQRGFSNTQYF. The chain combines TRBV7-2 with TRBJ2-3; possible D gene TRBD1, 5 bases. Germline CDR1 is SGHTA and CDR2 is FQGNSA. V gave up 10 bases and J gave up 7 bases, with 21 bases separating them. The CDR3 totals 14 residues.